This is a list of T cell receptor beta chains from one sample in a study of blood T cell repertoires in COVID-19. Generated by immunoSEQ multiplex PCR, the TCRdb table keeps only in-frame clones and is missing some. The repertoire holds fewer than 400,000 clones, with about 88% as singletons. The sequencing sample was made of peripheral blood. Receptors were obtained from a human donor in a cohort sampled during active COVID-19. Both conserved end residues are part of each CDR3. D genes are given only for firm matches. Clone size is not always given. Where it is, it says once, few, many or a class for expanded clones.

>16|TRBD2|TRBJ2-1|NA|TRBV9
CASSVTSARLGDEQFF
TGTGCCAGCAGCGTTACTAGCGCACGGCTAGGAGATGAGCAGTTCTTC
>14|NA|TRBJ2-2|NA|TRBV5-1
CASSLGQATGELFF
TGCGCCAGCAGCTTGGGACAGGCCACCGGGGAGCTGTTTTTT
>13|NA|TRBJ1-2|once|TRBV30
CAWTHRAGGGYTF
TGTGCCTGGACCCACAGGGCGGGGGGTGGCTACACCTTC
>15|NA|TRBJ2-1|NA|TRBV20-1
CSASGGLSSYNEQFF
TGCAGTGCTAGTGGAGGCCTGAGCTCCTACAATGAGCAGTTCTTC
>15|TRBD2|TRBJ2-2|NA|TRBV20-1
CSASDGRTRAGELFF
TGCAGTGCTAGTGACGGGAGGACGAGGGCCGGGGAGCTGTTTTTT
>14|TRBD1|TRBJ1-5|NA|TRBV6-6
CASSLGQGIQPQHF
TGTGCCAGCAGTCTGGGACAGGGGATACAGCCCCAGCATTTT
>15|NA|TRBJ2-3|NA|TRBV28
CASSSAGTSTDTQYF
TGTGCCAGCAGTTCGGCAGGGACTAGCACAGATACGCAGTATTTT
>14|NA|TRBJ1-1|NA|TRBV6-6
CASSATLGNTEAFF
TGTGCCAGCAGTGCGACATTGGGGAACACTGAAGCTTTCTTT
>17|TRBD2|TRBJ2-1|NA|TRBV9
CASSEGTSGVGYNEQFF
TGTGCCAGCAGCGAGGGGACTAGCGGGGTGGGATACAATGAGCAGTTCTTC
>14|NA|TRBJ1-1|NA|TRBV7-3
CATRAGGESTEAFF
TGTGCCACCCGCGCGGGGGGCGAGAGCACTGAAGCTTTCTTT
>15|TRBD2|TRBJ2-7|NA|TRBV9
CASSPRLGAGAEQYF
TGTGCCAGCAGCCCGCGGTTAGGAGCGGGGGCCGAGCAGTACTTC
>14|NA|TRBJ2-7|NA|TRBV3-1/TRBV3-2
CASSQDNEGYEQYF
TGTGCCAGCAGCCAAGATAACGAGGGTTACGAGCAGTACTTC
>15|NA|TRBJ1-3|NA|TRBV7-9
CASTKNRDSGNTIYF
TGTGCCAGCACCAAAAACAGGGACTCTGGAAACACCATATATTTT
>15|NA|TRBJ1-4|NA|TRBV28
CASNSRLGAEKKLFF
TGTGCCAGCAACTCCCGGTTGGGGGCGGAAAAAAAACTGTTTTTT
>15|NA|TRBJ1-5|NA|TRBV21-1
CASSPTDSRNQPQHF
TGTGCCAGCAGCCCGACGGACAGCCGCAATCAGCCCCAGCATTTT
>15|NA|TRBJ1-5|NA|TRBV28
CASNPTRQGHQPQHF
TGTGCCAGCAATCCCACGAGGCAGGGGCATCAGCCCCAGCATTTT
>13|NA|TRBJ1-2|NA|TRBV27
CASSFGRDYGYTF
TGTGCCAGCAGTTTCGGCAGGGATTATGGCTACACCTTC
>13|TRBD1|TRBJ1-4|NA|TRBV2
CASAGQGLRKLFF
TGTGCCAGCGCGGGACAGGGTTTAAGGAAACTGTTTTTT
>12|TRBD1|TRBJ1-3|NA|TRBV11-2
CASSLSGTASSF
TGTGCCAGCAGCCTTTCCGGGACAGCAAGTTCTTTT
>15|TRBD1|TRBJ2-7|few|TRBV19
CASSTSGQGAGEQYF
TGTGCCAGTAGTACCTCAGGACAGGGGGCTGGAGAGCAGTACTTC
>14|NA|TRBJ1-1|NA|TRBV3-1/TRBV3-2
CASSLRGKDTEAFF
TGTGCCAGCAGCCTAAGGGGGAAGGACACTGAAGCTTTCTTT
>12|TRBD1|TRBJ1-2|NA|TRBV6-5
CASGDRHYGYTF
TGTGCCAGCGGGGACAGGCACTATGGCTACACCTTC
>15|NA|TRBJ2-3|NA|TRBV6-5
CASSQTGLNTDTQYF
TGTGCCAGCAGCCAAACTGGACTGAACACAGATACGCAGTATTTT
>17|TRBD2|TRBJ2-1|once|TRBV6-6
CASSLAGGGRVNNEQFF
TGTGCCAGCAGTCTAGCGGGAGGGGGGAGGGTCAACAATGAGCAGTTCTTC
>17|NA|TRBJ1-6|NA|TRBV6-2/TRBV6-3
CASSYMGSGGFNSPLHF
TGTGCCAGCAGTTATATGGGCTCCGGGGGTTTTAATTCACCCCTCCACTTT
>14|TRBD1|TRBJ2-7|few|TRBV7-2
CASSIARDRDEQYF
TGTGCCAGCAGCATCGCCAGGGACAGGGACGAGCAGTACTTC
>15|TRBD1|TRBJ1-4|NA|TRBV7-9
CASSTQGQINEKLFF
TGTGCCAGCAGCACCCAGGGACAGATTAATGAAAAACTGTTTTTT
>13|TRBD2|TRBJ2-5|NA|TRBV19
CATGQRGEETQYF
TGTGCCACAGGGCAGCGGGGAGAAGAGACCCAGTACTTC
>15|TRBD2|TRBJ2-1|NA|TRBV7-6
CASSWASGGANEQFF
TGTGCCAGCAGCTGGGCTAGCGGGGGGGCCAATGAGCAGTTCTTC
>14|TRBD1|TRBJ2-7|NA|TRBV4-1
CASSGQGEGYEQYF
TGCGCCAGCAGCGGACAGGGGGAAGGGTACGAGCAGTACTTC
>14|TRBD1|TRBJ2-1|NA|TRBV9
CASSPGTGGNEQFF
TGTGCCAGCAGCCCCGGGACAGGGGGCAATGAGCAGTTCTTC
>14|NA|TRBJ2-2|once|TRBV6-5
CASSYRSDTGELFF
TGTGCCAGCAGTTACAGATCAGACACCGGGGAGCTGTTTTTT
>14|NA|TRBJ1-1|NA|TRBV5-1
CASSVDRPNTEAFF
TGCGCCAGCAGCGTGGACAGACCGAACACTGAAGCTTTCTTT
>13|TRBD1|TRBJ1-1|once|TRBV30
CAWSTLTGSEAFF
TGTGCCTGGAGTACCCTGACAGGGAGTGAAGCTTTCTTT
>11|NA|TRBJ2-5|once|TRBV29-1
CSGWAGETQYF
TGCAGCGGCTGGGCGGGGGAGACCCAGTACTTC
>13|NA|TRBJ1-2|NA|TRBV28
CASSGEGIYGYTF
TGTGCCAGCAGTGGGGAGGGAATATACGGCTACACCTTC
>16|NA|TRBJ1-5|NA|TRBV15
CATSREGRADNQPQHF
TGTGCCACCAGCAGAGAGGGCAGGGCAGACAATCAGCCCCAGCATTTT
>15|NA|TRBJ1-6|NA|TRBV7-2
CASSLVVPSLSPLHF
TGTGCCAGCAGCTTAGTAGTCCCTTCGCTTTCACCCCTCCACTTT
>13|NA|TRBJ2-7|NA|TRBV5-1
CASSLAPAYEQYF
TGCGCCAGCAGCTTGGCCCCAGCCTACGAGCAGTACTTC
>13|NA|TRBJ1-1|NA|TRBV27
CASSLKWRTEAFF
TGTGCCAGCAGTTTAAAGTGGCGGACTGAAGCTTTCTTT
>12|NA|TRBJ1-1|NA|TRBV25-1
CASRRENTEAFF
TGTGCCAGCAGGAGGGAGAACACTGAAGCTTTCTTT
>13|NA|TRBJ2-1|NA|TRBV5-1
CASSQGRNNEQFF
TGCGCCAGCTCCCAGGGGAGAAACAATGAGCAGTTCTTC
>17|NA|TRBJ1-5|NA|TRBV6-6
CASSLPSRDYSNQPQHF
TGTGCCAGCAGTCTACCGTCCCGGGACTATAGCAATCAGCCCCAGCATTTT
>15|NA|TRBJ1-2|NA|TRBV19
CASSAGGAGRYGYTF
TGTGCCAGTAGTGCCGGGGGTGCAGGGCGCTATGGCTACACCTTC
>15|TRBD1|TRBJ1-6|NA|TRBV5-6
CASSLRTGANSPLHF
TGTGCCAGCAGCTTGAGGACAGGGGCAAATTCACCCCTCCACTTT
>12|NA|TRBJ2-3|NA|TRBV7-2
CASSYRAGAQYF
TGTGCCAGCAGCTACAGGGCTGGAGCGCAGTATTTT
>14|TRBD1|TRBJ2-5|NA|TRBV5-1
CASRGTGVRETQYF
TGCGCCAGCCGTGGGACAGGGGTTAGGGAGACCCAGTACTTC
>13|TRBD1|TRBJ2-1|NA|TRBV12-5
CASGGDRINEQFF
TGTGCTAGTGGTGGGGACAGGATCAATGAGCAGTTCTTC
>16|TRBD2|TRBJ2-7|NA|TRBV18
CASSRMAGGSNYEQYF
TGTGCCAGCTCACGGATGGCGGGAGGGAGCAACTACGAGCAGTACTTC
>15|NA|TRBJ1-2|NA|TRBV6-1
CASSERRVTDYGYTF
TGTGCCAGCAGTGAACGGAGGGTTACGGACTATGGCTACACCTTC
>13|NA|TRBJ1-5|NA|TRBV30
CALTTGLNQPQHF
TGTGCCTTAACCACGGGGTTGAATCAGCCCCAGCATTTT